This T cell receptor beta chain is from a study of cytomegalovirus exposure and HLA in healthy donors. Study outcomes and limitations: V segments that were indistinguishable, TRBV6-2 and TRBV6-3 among them, were omitted from analysis. The authors enumerated some 160 TCR beta chains as linked to cytomegalovirus. Beyond CMV serostatus, there was no information to go on about immune exposure.

As concerns this clone: Antigen: not known.

The CDR3 runs 15 residues. Germline CDR1 and CDR2: SEHNR and FQNEAQ (reference sequence). V lost 5 bases to trimming and J lost 3 bases; unmatched junction nucleotides: 8. PCR employed 60 Vbeta and 13 Jbeta primers. Data came from immunoSEQ multiplex PCR; TCRdb stores just in-frame clones and leaves some out. The sample records fewer than 90,000 clones, roughly 76% being singletons. The sequence came from a male donor in good health and CMV-seronegative. The sequencing input was PBMCs. The rearrangement uses TRBV7-9 and TRBJ1-1; TRBD1 agrees at 8 bases. In nucleotides, the CDR3 is TGTGCCAGCAGCGTCTACAGGGGGTCGGACACTGAAGCTTTCTTT. This encodes CASSVYRGSDTEAFF.